The rows below give T cell receptor beta chains drawn from one sample of a study of human T cells and chemical hapten exposure. TCRdb analysed the RACE reads with MiXCR anew, one entry per CDR3 protein. Among around 120,000 distinct CDR3 sequences, roughly 13% were seen once, and the ten largest hold around 0.99%. The material sequenced was whole blood, taken in connection with sensitization to the hapten diphenylcyclopropenone (DPC). The receptors were gathered from a man aged 18 to 30 with alopecia areata. Some clones in this sample may be carry-over from other donors' samples. CDR3s include the opening cysteine and the closing phenylalanine or tryptophan. The order of the fields is CDR3 protein, CDR3 DNA, D gene, J gene, clone size, V gene, CDR3 length. A D gene is named only where the DNA matches it firmly. Where a row states a size, it is once, few, many or the class of an expanded clone; other rows omit it.

CASSSQGAANEQFF TGTGCCAGCAGTTCGCAGGGGGCTGCCAATGAGCAGTTCTTC TRBD1 TRBJ2-1 - TRBV12-3/TRBV12-4 14
CASSLRGMGTEAFF TGTGCCAGCAGCTTAAGAGGGATGGGCACTGAAGCTTTCTTT - TRBJ1-1 few TRBV7-9 14
CASSPLLGTRDSYGYTF TGTGCCAGCAGCCCACTTTTGGGGACTCGGGACAGCTATGGCTACACCTTC TRBD1 TRBJ1-2 few TRBV14 17
CASSLVGGSNQPQHF TGTGCCAGCAGCTTAGTGGGCGGAAGCAATCAGCCCCAGCATTTT - TRBJ1-5 many TRBV7-2 15
CASTIPIGTEAFF TGTGCCAGCACCATCCCCATCGGCACTGAAGCTTTCTTT - TRBJ1-1 few TRBV11-2 13
CASSFQDRLF TGTGCCAGCAGTTTCCAGGACAGGCTGTTT TRBD1 TRBJ1-1 - TRBV12-3/TRBV12-4 10
CASSYDRADNYGYTF TGTGCCAGCAGTTACGACAGGGCGGATAACTATGGCTACACCTTC TRBD1 TRBJ1-2 few TRBV6-2/TRBV6-3 15
CASSAPRGDYNEQFF TGCGCCAGCAGTGCCCCGCGGGGGGACTACAATGAGCAGTTCTTC TRBD2 TRBJ2-1 - TRBV10-2 15
CASSLGGGETEAFF TGTGCCAGCAGCTTAGGAGGGGGCGAAACTGAAGCTTTCTTT TRBD1 TRBJ1-1 - TRBV7-9 14
CAISPTGGLNSPLHF TGTGCCATCAGTCCGACAGGGGGGCTTAATTCACCCCTCCACTTT TRBD1 TRBJ1-6 many TRBV10-3 15
CASSQSNGRLIKAFF TGTGCCAGCAGCCAATCCAACGGACGTTTGATCAAAGCTTTCTTT - TRBJ1-1 - TRBV16 15
CASSRGETDTQYF TGTGCCAGTAGTAGAGGGGAGACAGATACGCAGTATTTT - TRBJ2-3 - TRBV19 13
CASTLVPQRTLHF TGTGCCAGCACCCTAGTACCACAGAGGACCCTCCACTTT - TRBJ1-6 - TRBV6-2/TRBV6-3 13
CASSTPSLGNTEAFF TGTGCCAGTAGTACCCCGTCTCTGGGCAACACTGAAGCTTTCTTT - TRBJ1-1 few TRBV19 15
CASSVLRWGEQYF TGTGCCAGCAGCGTACTAAGATGGGGTGAGCAGTACTTC - TRBJ2-7 - TRBV11-2 13
CASRTGTIGGYTF TGTGCCAGCAGAACTGGGACAATCGGCGGCTACACCTTC - TRBJ1-2 - TRBV12-3/TRBV12-4 13
CASSRGSRSRLNYGYTF TGTGCCAGCAGCCGTGGCTCTCGCAGCAGGCTGAACTATGGCTACACCTTC - TRBJ1-2 few TRBV5-4 17
CASSLVGGKTGPGNTIYF TGTGCCAGCAGCTTGGTGGGAGGCAAGACAGGGCCTGGAAACACCATATATTTT TRBD1 TRBJ1-3 - TRBV7-2 18
CASSEGTGELFF TGTGCCAGCAGCGAGGGGACCGGGGAGCTGTTTTTT - TRBJ2-2 - TRBV9 12
CASSVVRGATDTQYF TGTGCCAGCAGCGTAGTCCGCGGGGCGACAGATACGCAGTATTTT - TRBJ2-3 once TRBV9 15
CASSQDPANYNEQFF TGCGCCAGCAGCCAAGATCCAGCCAACTACAATGAGCAGTTCTTC - TRBJ2-1 - TRBV4-1 15
CASNAGLGYTF TGCGCCAGCAATGCGGGGCTCGGCTACACCTTC - TRBJ1-2 few TRBV5-1 11
CASSLTDDNEQFF TGTGCCAGCAGCTTAACAGATGACAATGAGCAGTTCTTC - TRBJ2-1 many TRBV7-2 13
CSARGSSEAFF TGCAGTGCTAGAGGCTCCTCCGAAGCTTTCTTT - TRBJ1-1 few TRBV20-1 11
CASTLGDRDRESNEQFF TGTGCCAGCACGCTGGGGGACCGGGACAGGGAATCGAATGAGCAGTTCTTC TRBD1 TRBJ2-1 - TRBV5-8 17
CASSPRQSEETQYF TGTGCCAGCTCACCGCGGCAGAGCGAAGAGACCCAGTACTTC - TRBJ2-5 few TRBV18 14
CASSRTSANYGYTF TGTGCCAGCAGTCGGACATCAGCTAACTATGGCTACACCTTC - TRBJ1-2 few TRBV28 14
CASRTTVGTEAFF TGTGCCAGCAGAACGACAGTGGGAACTGAAGCTTTCTTT - TRBJ1-1 few TRBV12-3/TRBV12-4 13
CASSQSGTGNTEAFF TGCGCCAGCAGCCAATCCGGCACAGGGAATACTGAAGCTTTCTTT - TRBJ1-1 few TRBV4-3 15
CASSYLEDSEFYGYTF TGTGCCAGCAGCTACTTGGAGGACAGTGAGTTCTATGGCTACACCTTC - TRBJ1-2 few TRBV6-6 16
CASSSGTGGPKTQYF TGCGCCAGCAGCTCCGGGACAGGAGGCCCTAAGACCCAGTACTTC TRBD1 TRBJ2-5 few TRBV4-1 15
CASSLVLVGTEAFF TGTGCCAGCAGCTTAGTGCTGGTAGGCACTGAAGCTTTCTTT - TRBJ1-1 - TRBV7-9 14
CASSLAPGNAYGYTF TGTGCCAGCAGCTTAGCCCCCGGGAACGCCTATGGCTACACCTTC - TRBJ1-2 many TRBV7-6 15
CASSLGKNTGELFF TGTGCCAGCAGCTTAGGCAAAAACACCGGGGAGCTGTTTTTT - TRBJ2-2 few TRBV11-2 14
CASRREETQYF TGTGCCAGCAGGCGGGAAGAGACCCAGTACTTC - TRBJ2-5 once TRBV6-2/TRBV6-3 11
CASSLARGTYNSPLHF TGTGCCAGCAGCTTAGCGAGGGGAACTTATAATTCACCCCTCCACTTT - TRBJ1-6 few TRBV7-8 16
CASSKQDAGIYGYTF TGTGCCAGCAGTAAACAGGATGCGGGGATCTATGGCTACACCTTC - TRBJ1-2 - TRBV11-2 15